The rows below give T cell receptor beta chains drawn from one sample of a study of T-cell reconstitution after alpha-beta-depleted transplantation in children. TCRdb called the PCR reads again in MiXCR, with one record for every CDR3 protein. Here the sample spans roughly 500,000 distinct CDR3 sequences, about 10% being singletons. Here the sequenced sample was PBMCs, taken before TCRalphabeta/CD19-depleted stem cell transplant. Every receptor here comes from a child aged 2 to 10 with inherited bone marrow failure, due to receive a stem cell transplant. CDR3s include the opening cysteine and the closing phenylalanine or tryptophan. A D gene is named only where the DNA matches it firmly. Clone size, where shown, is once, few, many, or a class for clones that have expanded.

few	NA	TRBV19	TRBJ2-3	TGTGCCAGTAGTGTTAAGGGTATCACAGATACGCAGTATTTT	CASSVKGITDTQYF
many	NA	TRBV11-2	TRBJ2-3	TGTGCCAGCAGCCCGGGACGGAGCACAGATACGCAGTATTTT	CASSPGRSTDTQYF
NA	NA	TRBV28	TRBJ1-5	TGTGCCAGCAGTTTCGCCTCACAGGGCAACCACAATCAGCCCCAGCATTTT	CASSFASQGNHNQPQHF
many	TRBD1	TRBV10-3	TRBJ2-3	TGTGCCATCAGTGAGCTGGACAGGGGCGCCCCAGATACGCAGTATTTT	CAISELDRGAPDTQYF
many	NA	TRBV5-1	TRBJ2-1	TGCGCCAGCAGCGTCGGACAAAGCTCCTACAATGAGCAGTTCTTC	CASSVGQSSYNEQFF
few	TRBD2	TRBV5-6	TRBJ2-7	TGTGCCAGCAGCGAGCGGGACGGCTCCTACGAGCAGTACTTC	CASSERDGSYEQYF
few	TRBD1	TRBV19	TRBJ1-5	TGTGCCAGTAGTCGGGCAGGGGGGTCCAATCAGCCCCAGCATTTT	CASSRAGGSNQPQHF
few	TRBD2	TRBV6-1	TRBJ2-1	TGTGCCAGCAGTGAATGGGGCGGGAGTACACTTAATGAGCAGTTCTTC	CASSEWGGSTLNEQFF
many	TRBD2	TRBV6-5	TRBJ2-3	TGTGCCAGCAGTTACGAGACTAGCGTGAGCACAGATACGCAGTATTTT	CASSYETSVSTDTQYF
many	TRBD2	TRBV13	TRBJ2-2	TGTGCCAGCAGCTTAGAGGCGGGAGGGCCGATCACCGGGGAGCTGTTTTTT	CASSLEAGGPITGELFF
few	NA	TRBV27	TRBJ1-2	TGTGCCAGCAGTTCGGGGAGGGGGTACTATGGCTACACCTTC	CASSSGRGYYGYTF
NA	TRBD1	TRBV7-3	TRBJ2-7	TGTGCCAGCTGTTTGATGACAGGGGGCTACGAGCAGTACTTC	CASCLMTGGYEQYF
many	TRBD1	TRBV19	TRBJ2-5	TGTGCCAGTAGTATGGACAGGGGGCTGGAGACCCAGTACTTC	CASSMDRGLETQYF
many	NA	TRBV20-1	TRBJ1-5	TGCAGTGCTAGGACAGAAGTTAGCAATCAGCCCCAGCATTTT	CSARTEVSNQPQHF
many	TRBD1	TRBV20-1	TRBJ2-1	TGCAGTGCTACGACGGGACAAACTTTACAGGGGCCTGAGCAGTTCTTC	CSATTGQTLQGPEQFF
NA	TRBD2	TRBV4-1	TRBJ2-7	TGCGCCAGCAGCCAAGATCCCCCTGGGTTAGCGGGGACCTACGAGCAGTACTTC	CASSQDPPGLAGTYEQYF
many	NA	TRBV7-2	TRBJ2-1	TGTGCCAGCAGCTCGAGAAGGGCCTACAATGAGCAGTTCTTC	CASSSRRAYNEQFF
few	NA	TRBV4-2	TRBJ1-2	TGTGCCAGCAGCCAAGAGGACCCCCACCGACCCAGGGGCTACACCTTC	CASSQEDPHRPRGYTF
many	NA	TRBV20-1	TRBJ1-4	TGCAGTGCGCCCCGCCCCGGGGCGGGGGAAAAACTGTTTTTT	CSAPRPGAGEKLFF
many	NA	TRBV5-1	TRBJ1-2	TGCGCCAGCAGCTTGGACGTCAACTATGGCTACACCTTC	CASSLDVNYGYTF
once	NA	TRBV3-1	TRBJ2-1	TGTGCCAGCAGCCATTGGGACTCCCTCTTCTACAATGAGCAGTTCTTC	CASSHWDSLFYNEQFF
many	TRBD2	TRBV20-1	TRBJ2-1	TGCAGTGCCCCCAGGCGGGAGGTGTACAATGAGCAGTTCTTC	CSAPRREVYNEQFF
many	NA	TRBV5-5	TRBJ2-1	TGTGCCAGCAGCTTGGCTAGTAACAATGAGCAGTTCTTC	CASSLASNNEQFF
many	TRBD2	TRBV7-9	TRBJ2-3	TGTGCCAGCAGCCCACTAGCGGGGAAGACAGATACGCAGTATTTT	CASSPLAGKTDTQYF
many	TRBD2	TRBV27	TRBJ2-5	TGTGCCAGCAGTACCTATGGCGGGGGTACCCAAGAGACCCAGTACTTC	CASSTYGGGTQETQYF
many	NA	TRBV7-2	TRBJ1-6	TGTGCCAGCAGCTTAGTGCCCCTGGGAGATTCACCCCTCCACTTT	CASSLVPLGDSPLHF
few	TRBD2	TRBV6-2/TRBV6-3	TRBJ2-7	TGTGCCAGCAGGGCAAGCGGGAGGGCGACCTACGAGCAGTACTTC	CASRASGRATYEQYF